Ten or more counts support the clone carrying this TCR beta chain. Its antigen is undetermined. As healthy controls, volunteers from a blood bank in Maryland, USA, were used. The unsorted libraries were produced from 2 million PBMCs held at -80 C. The source of the sample is a study of neurological immune-mediated disorders. 5'RACE with 10-nucleotide random UMIs produced the cDNA. MiXCR, run by TCRdb on the 5' RACE reads, gives a single entry per CDR3 protein. The sample carries some 53,000 distinct CDR3 sequences, around 17% recorded once. Germline V gene sequence: CDR1 SGHAT, CDR2 FQNNGV. V dropped 6 bases and J dropped 1; count of bases not matched to a gene: 1. This CDR3 contains 14 residues. Findings and limits, study-wide: CDR3 amino acid sequences found in expanded clones were never shared across subjects, suggesting private repertoires in all groups.

What was sequenced was PBMCs. The sequence was collected from a man aged 60 to 69 in good health. The chain couples TRBV11-2 to TRBJ2-3; 10 positions agree with TRBD2. The CDR3 sequence is CASRLAGGTDTQYF. In DNA form, the CDR3 reads TGTGCCAGCAGGCTAGCGGGAGGCACAGATACGCAGTATTTT.